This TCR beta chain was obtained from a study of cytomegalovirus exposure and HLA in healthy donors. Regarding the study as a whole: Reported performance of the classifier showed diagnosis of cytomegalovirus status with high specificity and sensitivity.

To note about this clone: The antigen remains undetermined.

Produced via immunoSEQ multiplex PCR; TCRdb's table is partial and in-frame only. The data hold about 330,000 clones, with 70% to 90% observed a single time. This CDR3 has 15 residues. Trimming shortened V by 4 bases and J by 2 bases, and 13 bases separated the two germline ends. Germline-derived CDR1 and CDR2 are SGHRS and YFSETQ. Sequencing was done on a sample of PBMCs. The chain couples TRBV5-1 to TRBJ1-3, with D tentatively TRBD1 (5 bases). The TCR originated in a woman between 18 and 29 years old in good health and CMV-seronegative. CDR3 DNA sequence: TGCGCCAGCAGCCTTGGGGGGGAGGCTGGAAACACCATATATTTT. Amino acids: CASSLGGEAGNTIYF.